A selection of T cell receptor beta chains follows, all from one sample in a study of blood T cell repertoires in COVID-19. Clones were sequenced by immunoSEQ multiplex PCR, and TCRdb holds only the in-frame ones, with some missing. The sample has about 160,000 clones, approximately 91% seen once. Sequencing was done on a sample of peripheral blood. These receptors originate from a man younger than 35 with acute or convalescent COVID-19. CDR3s include the opening cysteine and the closing phenylalanine or tryptophan. A D gene is named only where the DNA matches it firmly. Only some rows state a clone size, as once, few, many or a class for expanded clones.

j_call v_call clone_size d_call cdr3_nt cdr3_aa
TRBJ2-1 TRBV5-1 - - TGCGCCAGCACCGCCGCGGGAAACAACAATGAGCAGTTCTTC CASTAAGNNNEQFF
TRBJ2-5 TRBV2 - TRBD1 TGTGCCAGCAGTGGGACAGGGGGAGAGACCCAGTACTTC CASSGTGGETQYF
TRBJ1-1 TRBV11-2 - - TGTGCCAGCAGCTCACCCGGACACCTGAACACTGAAGCTTTCTTT CASSSPGHLNTEAFF
TRBJ1-1 TRBV5-1 - - TGCGCCAGCAGCTTGGCCACGGACACTGAAGCTTTCTTT CASSLATDTEAFF
TRBJ2-2 TRBV19 - TRBD1 TGTGCCAGTAGTATCGGGGACAGGGGGCGCGCCGGGGAGCTGTTTTTT CASSIGDRGRAGELFF
TRBJ2-1 TRBV24-1 - - TGTGCCACCAGTGACCCCCTAGTAAATGAGCAGTTCTTC CATSDPLVNEQFF
TRBJ2-7 TRBV30 - TRBD2 TGTGCCTTCTGGCCTCGGGGGGGCTACGAGCAGTACTTC CAFWPRGGYEQYF
TRBJ1-1 TRBV25-1 - - TGTGCCAGCAGCCGAGATGGAGTGAACACTGAAGCTTTCTTT CASSRDGVNTEAFF
TRBJ1-1 TRBV19 - - TGTGCCAGTAGTATCCCCGGGTCGAGGCACACTGAAGCTTTCTTT CASSIPGSRHTEAFF
TRBJ1-2 TRBV6-6 few - TGTGCCAGCAGTCCCGACATAAACTATGGCTACACCTTC CASSPDINYGYTF
TRBJ1-4 TRBV21-1 - - TGTGCCAGCAGCAAAGTATACCCGGGGACTAATGAAAAACTGTTTTTT CASSKVYPGTNEKLFF
TRBJ1-2 TRBV6-5 - - TGTGCCAGCAGTCCCATCTATGGCTACACCTTC CASSPIYGYTF
TRBJ2-1 TRBV25-1 - TRBD1 TGTGCCAGCAGTGAATTTGGGACAGGGGGCCAATCCTACAATGAGCAGTTCTTC CASSEFGTGGQSYNEQFF
TRBJ1-4 TRBV7-9 few - TGTGCCAGCAGCTTAAACAGGCTTAATGAAAAACTGTTTTTT CASSLNRLNEKLFF
TRBJ2-7 TRBV24-1 - - TGTGCCACCCAGTCAGGGAACGAGCAGTACTTC CATQSGNEQYF
TRBJ2-1 TRBV29-1 - TRBD2 TGCAGCGTTGTGGGGCGCCTAGCGGGAGCCCCCTACAATGAGCAGTTCTTC CSVVGRLAGAPYNEQFF
TRBJ1-6 TRBV11-2 - TRBD1 TGTGCCACCGGGGGACAGGGGAATTCACCCCTCCACTTT CATGGQGNSPLHF
TRBJ2-7 TRBV2 - - TGTGCCAGCAGTGTGGGGCAGAATTCCTACGAGCAGTACTTC CASSVGQNSYEQYF
TRBJ2-5 TRBV29-1 - - TGCAGCGTTGCTCCCCGTCTAGGAGAGACCCAGTACTTC CSVAPRLGETQYF
TRBJ1-1 TRBV6-5 - - TGTGCCAGCAGCACAGGGAACACTGAAGCTTTCTTT CASSTGNTEAFF
TRBJ2-2 TRBV5-1 - TRBD1 TGCGCCAGCAGCACTGGGACAGGGGGCGCCGGGGAGCTGTTTTTT CASSTGTGGAGELFF
TRBJ1-4 TRBV5-1 once - TGCGCCAGCAGCTTGGGGACAAGCTATGAAAAACTGTTTTTT CASSLGTSYEKLFF
TRBJ1-1 TRBV12-3/TRBV12-4 - TRBD1 TGTGCCAGCAGTTTAGGCCAGGGGGAATTCTTT CASSLGQGEFF
TRBJ1-4 TRBV7-2 - TRBD1 TGTGCCAGCAGCTTAGACAGGGGGCGAGATGAAAAACTGTTTTTT CASSLDRGRDEKLFF
TRBJ1-6 TRBV19 - - TGTGCCAGTAGTATACGAACAGCTCGGAATTCACCCCTCCACTTT CASSIRTARNSPLHF
TRBJ2-3 TRBV24-1 once - TGTGCCACCAGTGCTCGCGGCGTGAGCACAGATACGCAGTATTTT CATSARGVSTDTQYF
TRBJ1-1 TRBV18 - - TGTGCCAGCTCACCAGCGGACACTGAAGCTTTCTTT CASSPADTEAFF
TRBJ1-2 TRBV2 - - TGTGCCACCCATCACCGCCGGGGGTACTATGGCTACACCTTC CATHHRRGYYGYTF
TRBJ2-3 TRBV14 - TRBD2 TGTGCCAGCAGCCACGGGACTAGCGGGATCGCAGATACGCAGTATTTT CASSHGTSGIADTQYF
TRBJ2-5 TRBV12-3/TRBV12-4 once TRBD2 TGTGCCAGCAGGGGAGCGGGGGGGTATACCCAGTACTTC CASRGAGGYTQYF
TRBJ1-3 TRBV19 few TRBD1 TGTGCCAGTAGTACGATCAGGGGGCGCCACTCTGGAAACACCATATATTTT CASSTIRGRHSGNTIYF
TRBJ2-2 TRBV7-6 - TRBD1 TGTGCCAGCAGCTTCCTCGACAGGGACACCGGGGAGCTGTTTTTT CASSFLDRDTGELFF
TRBJ1-1 TRBV9 - - TGTGCCAGCAGCGTAGATCTAGTGAACACTGAAGCTTTCTTT CASSVDLVNTEAFF
TRBJ2-1 TRBV18 many - TGTGCCAGCTCACCATTAGCGGCAACCTCCTACAATGAGCAGTTCTTC CASSPLAATSYNEQFF
TRBJ1-1 TRBV9 - - TGTGCCAGCAGCGTAGCAGTGAACACTGAAGCTTTCTTT CASSVAVNTEAFF
TRBJ1-1 TRBV7-9 - - TGTGCCAGCAGCTTAGCCGGGAACACTGAAGCTTTCTTT CASSLAGNTEAFF
TRBJ1-4 TRBV4-1 - TRBD1 TGCGCCAGCAGCCAAGAGGACAGGGGGAATGAAAAACTGTTTTTT CASSQEDRGNEKLFF
TRBJ2-7 TRBV4-1 once TRBD1 TGCGCCAGCAGCCAAGATCGAGGTTTGAGGGACAGGGCCTACGAGCAGTACTTC CASSQDRGLRDRAYEQYF
TRBJ2-7 TRBV7-8 - - TGTGCCAGCAGCTTAGAGGATGTGGGACTGTGGGCCTACGAGCAGTACTTC CASSLEDVGLWAYEQYF